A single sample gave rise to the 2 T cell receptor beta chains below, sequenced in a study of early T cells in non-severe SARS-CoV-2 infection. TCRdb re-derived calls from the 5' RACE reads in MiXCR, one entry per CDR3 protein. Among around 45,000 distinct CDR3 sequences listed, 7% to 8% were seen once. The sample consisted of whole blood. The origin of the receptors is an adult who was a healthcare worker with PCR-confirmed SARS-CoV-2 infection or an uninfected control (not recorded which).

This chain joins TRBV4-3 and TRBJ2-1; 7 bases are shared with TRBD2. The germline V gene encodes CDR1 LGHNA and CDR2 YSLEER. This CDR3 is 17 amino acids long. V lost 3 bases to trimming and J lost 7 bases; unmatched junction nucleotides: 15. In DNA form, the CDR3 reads TGCGCCAGCAGCCACGCTGTAGCGGGCGCACTTGTGAATGAGCAGTTCTTC. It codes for CASSHAVAGALVNEQFF.

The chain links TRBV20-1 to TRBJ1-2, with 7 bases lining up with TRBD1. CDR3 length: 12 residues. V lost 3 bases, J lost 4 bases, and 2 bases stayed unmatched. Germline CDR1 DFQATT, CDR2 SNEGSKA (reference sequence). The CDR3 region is CSASRGLYGYTF. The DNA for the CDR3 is TGCAGTGCTAGTAGGGGGCTCTATGGCTACACCTTC.